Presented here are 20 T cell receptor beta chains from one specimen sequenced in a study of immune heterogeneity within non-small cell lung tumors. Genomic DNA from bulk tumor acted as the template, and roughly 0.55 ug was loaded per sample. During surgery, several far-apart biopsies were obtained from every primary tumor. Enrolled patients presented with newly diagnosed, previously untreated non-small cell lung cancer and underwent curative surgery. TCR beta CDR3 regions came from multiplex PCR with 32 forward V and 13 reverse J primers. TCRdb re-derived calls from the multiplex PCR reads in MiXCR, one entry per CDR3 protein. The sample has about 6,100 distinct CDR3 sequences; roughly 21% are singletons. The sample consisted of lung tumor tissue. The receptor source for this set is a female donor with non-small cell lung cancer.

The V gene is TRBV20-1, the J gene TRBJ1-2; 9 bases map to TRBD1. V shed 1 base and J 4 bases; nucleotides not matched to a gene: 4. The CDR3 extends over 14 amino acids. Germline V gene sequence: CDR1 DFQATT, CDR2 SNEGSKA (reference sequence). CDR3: CSARAPGQGYGYTF. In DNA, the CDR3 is TGCAGTGCTAGAGCACCGGGACAGGGCTATGGCTACACCTTC.

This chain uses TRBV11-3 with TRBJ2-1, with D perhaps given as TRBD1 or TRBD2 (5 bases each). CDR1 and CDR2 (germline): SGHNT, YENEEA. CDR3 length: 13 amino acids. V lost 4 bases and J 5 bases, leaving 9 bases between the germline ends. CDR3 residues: CASSSGAHNEQFF. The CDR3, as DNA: TGTGCCAGCAGCTCCGGGGCCCACAATGAGCAGTTCTTC.

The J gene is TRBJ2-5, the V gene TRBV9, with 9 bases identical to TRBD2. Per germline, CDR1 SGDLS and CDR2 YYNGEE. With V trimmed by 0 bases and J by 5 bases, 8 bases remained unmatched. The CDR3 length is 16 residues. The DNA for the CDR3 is TGTGCCAGCAGCGTAGCTGGCGGGAGGGCCGGTGAGACCCAGTACTTC. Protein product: CASSVAGGRAGETQYF.

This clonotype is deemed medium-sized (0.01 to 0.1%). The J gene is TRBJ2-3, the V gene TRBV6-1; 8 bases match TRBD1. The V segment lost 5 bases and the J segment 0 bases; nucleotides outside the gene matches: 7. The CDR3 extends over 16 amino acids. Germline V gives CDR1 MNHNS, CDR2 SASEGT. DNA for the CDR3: TGTGCCAGCAGTAACCATCGGACAGGGAGCACAGATACGCAGTATTTT. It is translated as CASSNHRTGSTDTQYF.

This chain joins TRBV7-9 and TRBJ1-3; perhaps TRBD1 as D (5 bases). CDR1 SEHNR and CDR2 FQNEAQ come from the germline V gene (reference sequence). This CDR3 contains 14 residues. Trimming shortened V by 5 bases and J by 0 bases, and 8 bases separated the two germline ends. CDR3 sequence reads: CASSRDSSGNTIYF. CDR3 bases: TGTGCCAGCAGCAGAGACAGCTCTGGAAACACCATATATTTT.

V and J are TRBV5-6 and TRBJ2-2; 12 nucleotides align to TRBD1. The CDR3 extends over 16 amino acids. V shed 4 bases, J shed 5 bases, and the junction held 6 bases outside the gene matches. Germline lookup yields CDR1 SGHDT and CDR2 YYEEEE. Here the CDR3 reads CASSPGTGGDTGELFF. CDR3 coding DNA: TGTGCCAGCAGCCCAGGGACAGGGGGCGATACCGGGGAGCTGTTTTTT.

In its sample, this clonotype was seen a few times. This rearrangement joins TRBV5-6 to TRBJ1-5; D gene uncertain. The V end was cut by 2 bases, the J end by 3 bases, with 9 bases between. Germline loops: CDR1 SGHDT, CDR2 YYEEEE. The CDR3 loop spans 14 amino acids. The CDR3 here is CASSFLSDNQPQHF. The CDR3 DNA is TGTGCCAGCAGCTTCCTTTCTGACAATCAGCCCCAGCATTTT.

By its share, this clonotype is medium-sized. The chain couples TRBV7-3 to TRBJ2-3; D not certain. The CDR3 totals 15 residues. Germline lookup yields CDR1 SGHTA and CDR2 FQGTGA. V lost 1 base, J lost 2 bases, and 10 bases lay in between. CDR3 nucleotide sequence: TGTGCCAGCAGCTTAAACGCAGGACCCACAGATACGCAGTATTTT. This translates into CASSLNAGPTDTQYF.

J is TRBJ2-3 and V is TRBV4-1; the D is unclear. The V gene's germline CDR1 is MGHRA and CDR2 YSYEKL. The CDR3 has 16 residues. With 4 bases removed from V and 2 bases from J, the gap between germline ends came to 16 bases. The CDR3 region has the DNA TGCGCCAGCAGCCCATCCAACTCTCGCGCCACAGATACGCAGTATTTT. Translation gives CASSPSNSRATDTQYF.

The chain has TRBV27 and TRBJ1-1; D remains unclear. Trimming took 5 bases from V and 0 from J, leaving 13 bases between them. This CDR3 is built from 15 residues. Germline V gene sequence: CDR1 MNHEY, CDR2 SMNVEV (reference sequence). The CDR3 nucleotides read TGTGCCAGCAGTATACTGGACGGTTTGAACACTGAAGCTTTCTTT. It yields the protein CASSILDGLNTEAFF.

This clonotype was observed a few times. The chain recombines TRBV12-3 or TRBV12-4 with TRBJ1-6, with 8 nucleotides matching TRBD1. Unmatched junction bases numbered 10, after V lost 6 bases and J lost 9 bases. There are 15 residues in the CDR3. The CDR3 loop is CASRVGQGHSSPLHF. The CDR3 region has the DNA TGTGCCAGCAGGGTTGGACAGGGACATAGTTCACCCCTCCACTTT.

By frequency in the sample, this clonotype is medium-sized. The chain's CDR3 is CASSLLRLNTIYF. For the CDR3, the DNA is TGTGCCAGCAGTTTACTCCGTTTAAACACCATATATTTT. The chain links TRBV28 to TRBJ1-3; D gene uncertain. The CDR3 is 13 amino acids. Looked up from germline, CDR1 is MDHEN and CDR2 is SYDVKM. V was cut by 2 bases and J by 6 bases, with 8 bases left in between.

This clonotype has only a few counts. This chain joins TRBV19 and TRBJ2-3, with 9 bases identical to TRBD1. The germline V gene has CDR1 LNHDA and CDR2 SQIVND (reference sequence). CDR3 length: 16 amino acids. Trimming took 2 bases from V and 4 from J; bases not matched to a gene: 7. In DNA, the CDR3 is TGTGCCAGTAGTATACGGACCGGGACAGGGTCAGATACGCAGTATTTT. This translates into CASSIRTGTGSDTQYF.

The CDR3 here is CASSQKFGLAGYSGANVLTF. For the CDR3, the DNA is TGTGCCAGCAGCCAAAAATTCGGACTAGCGGGTTACTCTGGGGCCAACGTCCTGACTTTC. The V and J genes are TRBV3-1 and TRBJ2-6; TRBD2 matches 11 bases. Trimming cost V 2 bases and J 0 bases; bases outside gene matches: 9. The CDR3 has 20 residues. The germline CDR1 and CDR2 sequences are LGHDT and YNNKEL (reference sequence).

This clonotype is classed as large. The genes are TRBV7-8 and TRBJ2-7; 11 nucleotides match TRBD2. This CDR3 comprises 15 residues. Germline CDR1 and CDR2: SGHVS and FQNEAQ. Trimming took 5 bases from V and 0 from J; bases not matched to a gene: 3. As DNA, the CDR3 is TGTGCCAGCAGCCCGACTAGCGGGGACTCCTACGAGCAGTACTTC. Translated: CASSPTSGDSYEQYF.

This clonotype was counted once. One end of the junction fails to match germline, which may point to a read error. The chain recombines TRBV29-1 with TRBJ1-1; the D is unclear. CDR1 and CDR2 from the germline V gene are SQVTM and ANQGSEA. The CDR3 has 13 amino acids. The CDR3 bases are TGCAGCGTTGTAGTAGATCCTAACACTGAAGATTTCTTT. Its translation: CSVVVDPNTEDFF.

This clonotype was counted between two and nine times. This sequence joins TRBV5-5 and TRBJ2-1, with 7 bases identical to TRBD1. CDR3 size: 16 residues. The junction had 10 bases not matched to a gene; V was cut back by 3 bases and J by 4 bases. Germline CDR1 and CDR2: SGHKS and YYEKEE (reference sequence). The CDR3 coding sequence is TGTGCCAGCAGCTCGAGGATACGGGACAGTTACAATGAGCAGTTCTTC. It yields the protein CASSSRIRDSYNEQFF.

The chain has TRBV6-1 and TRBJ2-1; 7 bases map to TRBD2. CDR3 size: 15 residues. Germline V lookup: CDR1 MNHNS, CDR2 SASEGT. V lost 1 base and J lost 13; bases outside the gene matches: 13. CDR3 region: CASSEDKAGPSPQFF. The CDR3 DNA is TGTGCCAGCAGTGAAGATAAAGCGGGACCGTCTCCTCAGTTCTTC.

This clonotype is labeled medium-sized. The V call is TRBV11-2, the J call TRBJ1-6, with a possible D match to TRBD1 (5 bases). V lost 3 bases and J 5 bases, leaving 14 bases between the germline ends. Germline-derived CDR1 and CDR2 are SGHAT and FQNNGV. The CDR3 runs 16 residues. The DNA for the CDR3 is TGTGCCAGCAGCTTGGAGGGGCACAGAAATAATTCACCCCTCCACTTT. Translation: CASSLEGHRNNSPLHF.

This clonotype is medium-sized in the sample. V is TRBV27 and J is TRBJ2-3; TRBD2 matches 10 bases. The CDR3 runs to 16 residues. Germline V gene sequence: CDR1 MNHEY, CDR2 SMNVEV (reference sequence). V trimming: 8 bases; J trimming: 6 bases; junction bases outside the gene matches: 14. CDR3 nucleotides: TGTGCCAGCGGGGGATACCCTAGCGGGAGTCGGGATACGCAGTATTTT. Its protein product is CASGGYPSGSRDTQYF.